This T cell receptor (beta chain) was sequenced during a study of cytomegalovirus exposure and HLA in healthy donors. Overall study findings and caveats: Further analysis, carried out later, found HLA-associated TCR beta chains more clonally expanded than equally common other chains.

Germline V gene data show CDR1 as LGHNA and CDR2 as YSLEER. The CDR3 covers 16 residues. V shed 4 bases and J shed 4 bases, with 19 bases lying between them. Note on this clone: Its antigen is currently unknown.

A multiplex PCR was run with 60 Vbeta primers and 13 Jbeta primers. Sequencing used immunoSEQ multiplex PCR; TCRdb keeps in-frame clones, though not all of them. The data hold approximately 35,000 clones, with roughly 82% observed a single time. This TCR came from a woman between 18 and 30 years old in good health and CMV-seronegative. This chain joins TRBV4-3 and TRBJ1-2; tentatively, D is TRBD1 (5 bases). Sequencing was carried out using PBMCs. CDR3: CASSRGTQGDAYGYTF. The CDR3 nucleotides are TGCGCCAGCAGCCGAGGTACTCAGGGTGACGCCTATGGCTACACCTTC.